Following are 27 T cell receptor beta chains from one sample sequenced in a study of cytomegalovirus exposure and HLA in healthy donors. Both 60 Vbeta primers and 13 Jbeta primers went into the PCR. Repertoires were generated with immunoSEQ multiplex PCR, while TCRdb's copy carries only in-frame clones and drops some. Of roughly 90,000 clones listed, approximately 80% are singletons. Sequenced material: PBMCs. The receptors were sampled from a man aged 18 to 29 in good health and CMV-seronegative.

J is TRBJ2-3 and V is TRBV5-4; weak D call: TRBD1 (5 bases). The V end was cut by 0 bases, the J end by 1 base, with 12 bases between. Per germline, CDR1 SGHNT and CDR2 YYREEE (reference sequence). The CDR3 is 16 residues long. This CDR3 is CASSLVAGSGTDTQYF. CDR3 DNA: TGTGCCAGCAGCTTGGTCGCAGGGTCGGGCACAGATACGCAGTATTTT.

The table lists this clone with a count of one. The CDR3 DNA sequence: TGCAGCGACGGACACCAGGCCTATGGCTACACCTTC. It yields the protein CSDGHQAYGYTF. J is TRBJ1-2 and V is TRBV29-1, with TRBD1 as a possible D gene (5 bases). V was clipped by 7 bases and J by 4 bases, with 13 bases between them. The CDR3 is made up of 12 amino acids. Germline loops: CDR1 SQVTM, CDR2 ANQGSEA.

This chain's CDR3 is CASSQGGRNGYTF. The CDR3 DNA reads TGTGCCAGCAGCCAGGGGGGGCGGAATGGCTACACCTTC. The chain has TRBV4-2 and TRBJ1-2, with TRBD1 as a possible D gene (6 bases). Germline values: CDR1 LGHNA, CDR2 YNFKEQ. Trimming stripped 3 bases from V and 6 bases from J, with 11 bases between. The CDR3 is made up of 13 amino acids.

Here the CDR3 reads CASSLAGDSPGGQPQHF. The CDR3 DNA is TGTGCCAGCAGCTTGGCCGGTGACAGCCCAGGCGGTCAGCCCCAGCATTTT. V and J are TRBV5-6 and TRBJ1-5, with a weak D call TRBD1 (5 bases). This CDR3 has 17 residues. Germline-derived CDR1 and CDR2 are SGHDT and YYEEEE. V was shortened by 0 bases and J by 6 bases, with 19 bases between the two germline ends.

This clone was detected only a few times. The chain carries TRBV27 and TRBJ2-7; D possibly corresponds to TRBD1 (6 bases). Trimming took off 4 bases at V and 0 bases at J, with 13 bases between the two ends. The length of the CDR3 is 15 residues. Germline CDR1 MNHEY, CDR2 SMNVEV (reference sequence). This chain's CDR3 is CASSSTGTLSYEQYF. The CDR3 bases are TGTGCCAGCAGTTCTACAGGGACGCTCTCCTACGAGCAGTACTTC.

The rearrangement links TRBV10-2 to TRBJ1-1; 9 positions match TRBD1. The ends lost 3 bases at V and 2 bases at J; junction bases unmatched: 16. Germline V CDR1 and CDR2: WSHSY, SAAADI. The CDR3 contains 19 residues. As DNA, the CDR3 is TGCGCCAGCAGTGATTTTACAGGGGGCGCGAAGGGCCTTAACACTGAAGCTTTCTTT. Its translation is CASSDFTGGAKGLNTEAFF.

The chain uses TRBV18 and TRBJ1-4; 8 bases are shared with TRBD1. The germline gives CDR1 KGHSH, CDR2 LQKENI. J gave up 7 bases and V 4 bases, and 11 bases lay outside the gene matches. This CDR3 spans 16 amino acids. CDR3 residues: CASSRPSRTGFEKLFF. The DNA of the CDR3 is TGTGCCAGCTCACGTCCATCGCGGACAGGGTTTGAAAAACTGTTTTTT.

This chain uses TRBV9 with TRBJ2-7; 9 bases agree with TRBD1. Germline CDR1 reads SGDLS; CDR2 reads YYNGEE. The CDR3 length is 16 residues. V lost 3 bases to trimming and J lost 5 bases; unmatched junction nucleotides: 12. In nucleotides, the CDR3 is TGTGCCAGCAGCGCAGATGCCGGGACAGGGTCCGACGAGCAGTACTTC. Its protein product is CASSADAGTGSDEQYF.

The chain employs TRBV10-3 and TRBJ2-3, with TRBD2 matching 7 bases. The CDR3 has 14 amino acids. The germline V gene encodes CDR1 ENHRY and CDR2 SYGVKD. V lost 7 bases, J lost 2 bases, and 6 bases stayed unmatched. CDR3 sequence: CAITSGEITDTQYF. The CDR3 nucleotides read TGTGCCATCACGAGCGGGGAGATCACAGATACGCAGTATTTT.

CDR3 sequence: CASSLEASGLYEQYF. The DNA for the CDR3 is TGTGCCAGCAGCCTCGAGGCTAGCGGCCTCTACGAGCAGTACTTC. V gene TRBV7-7 combines with J gene TRBJ2-7, with 7 positions matching TRBD2. Trimming at V came to 5 bases and at J to 3 bases, leaving 10 bases not matched to a gene. This CDR3 contains 15 residues. CDR1 and CDR2 from the germline V gene are SSHAT and FNYEAQ (reference sequence).

The CDR3 nucleotides read TGTGCCAGCACCCGGGACAGCACCTTCTCTTACGAGCAGTACTTC. As protein: CASTRDSTFSYEQYF. This rearrangement joins TRBV7-9 to TRBJ2-7; 7 bases are a match to TRBD1. Germline assignment: CDR1 SEHNR and CDR2 FQNEAQ (reference sequence). The CDR3 is made up of 15 amino acids. The V segment lost 7 bases and the J segment 4 bases; nucleotides outside the gene matches: 13.

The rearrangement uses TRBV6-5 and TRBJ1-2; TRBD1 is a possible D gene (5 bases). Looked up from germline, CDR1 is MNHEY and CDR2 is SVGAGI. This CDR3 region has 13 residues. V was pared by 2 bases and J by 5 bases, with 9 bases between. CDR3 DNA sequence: TGTGCCAGCAGTTACGGGGGGAGTTATGGCTACACCTTC. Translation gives CASSYGGSYGYTF.

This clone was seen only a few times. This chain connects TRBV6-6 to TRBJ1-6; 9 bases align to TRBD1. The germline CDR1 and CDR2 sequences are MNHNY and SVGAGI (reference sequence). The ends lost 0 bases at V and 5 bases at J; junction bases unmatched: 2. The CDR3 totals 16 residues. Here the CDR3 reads CASSYSGQGNNSPLHF. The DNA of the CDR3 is TGTGCCAGCAGTTACTCCGGACAGGGGAATAATTCACCCCTCCACTTT.

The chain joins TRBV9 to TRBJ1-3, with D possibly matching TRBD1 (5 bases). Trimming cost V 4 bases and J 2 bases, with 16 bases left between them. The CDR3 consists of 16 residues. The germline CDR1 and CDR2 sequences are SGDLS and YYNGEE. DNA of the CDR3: TGTGCCAGCAGCCCTAGTGGGGCAAGGGCTGGAAACACCATATATTTT. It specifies CASSPSGARAGNTIYF.

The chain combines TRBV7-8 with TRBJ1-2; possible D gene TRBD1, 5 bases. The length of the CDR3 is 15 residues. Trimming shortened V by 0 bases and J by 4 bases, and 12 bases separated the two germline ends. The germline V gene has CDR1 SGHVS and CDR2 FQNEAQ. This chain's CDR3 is CASSLAQAGIYGYTF. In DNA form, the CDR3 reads TGTGCCAGCAGCTTAGCACAGGCAGGGATCTATGGCTACACCTTC.

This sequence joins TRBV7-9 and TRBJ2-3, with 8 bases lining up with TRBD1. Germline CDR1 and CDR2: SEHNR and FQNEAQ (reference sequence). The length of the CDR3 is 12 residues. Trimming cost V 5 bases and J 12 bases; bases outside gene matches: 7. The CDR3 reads CASSPQGGGQYF. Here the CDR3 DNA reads TGTGCCAGCAGCCCACAGGGGGGAGGACAGTATTTT.

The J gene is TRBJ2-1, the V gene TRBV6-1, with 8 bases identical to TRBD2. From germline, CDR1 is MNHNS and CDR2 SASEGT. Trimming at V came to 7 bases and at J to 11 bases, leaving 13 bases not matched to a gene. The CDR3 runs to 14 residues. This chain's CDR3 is CASIPGGGLYQQFF. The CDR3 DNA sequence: TGTGCCAGCATTCCCGGGGGGGGATTATACCAGCAGTTCTTC.

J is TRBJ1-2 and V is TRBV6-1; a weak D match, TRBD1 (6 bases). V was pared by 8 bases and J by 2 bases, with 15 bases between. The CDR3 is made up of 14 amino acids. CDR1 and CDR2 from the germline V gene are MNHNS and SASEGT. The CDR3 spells CASGNAGANYGYTF. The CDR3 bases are TGTGCCAGCGGTAACGCGGGGGCGAACTATGGCTACACCTTC.

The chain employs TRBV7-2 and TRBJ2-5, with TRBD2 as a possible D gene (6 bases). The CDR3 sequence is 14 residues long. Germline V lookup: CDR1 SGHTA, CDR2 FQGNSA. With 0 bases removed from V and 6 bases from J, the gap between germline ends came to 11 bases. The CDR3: CASSLAGGMKTQYF. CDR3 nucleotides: TGTGCCAGCAGCTTAGCGGGGGGTATGAAGACCCAGTACTTC.

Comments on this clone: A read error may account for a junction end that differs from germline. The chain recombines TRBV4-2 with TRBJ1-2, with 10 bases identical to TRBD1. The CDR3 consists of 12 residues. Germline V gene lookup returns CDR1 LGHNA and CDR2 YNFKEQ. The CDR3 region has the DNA TGTGCCAGCAGCCCTTGGGACAGGGGAATTCTCTTC. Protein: CASSPWDRGILF.

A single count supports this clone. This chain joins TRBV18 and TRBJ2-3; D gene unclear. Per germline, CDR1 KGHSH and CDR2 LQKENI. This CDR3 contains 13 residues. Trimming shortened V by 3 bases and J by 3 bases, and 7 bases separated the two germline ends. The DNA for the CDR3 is TGTGCCAGCTCACCCAGTTTAACAGATACGCAGTATTTT. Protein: CASSPSLTDTQYF.

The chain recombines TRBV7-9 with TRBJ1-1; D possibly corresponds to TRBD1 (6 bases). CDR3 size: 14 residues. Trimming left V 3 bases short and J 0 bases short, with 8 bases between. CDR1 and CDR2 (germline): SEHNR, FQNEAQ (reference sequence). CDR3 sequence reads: CASSFGQLNTEAFF. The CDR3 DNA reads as TGTGCCAGCAGCTTCGGACAGTTGAACACTGAAGCTTTCTTT.

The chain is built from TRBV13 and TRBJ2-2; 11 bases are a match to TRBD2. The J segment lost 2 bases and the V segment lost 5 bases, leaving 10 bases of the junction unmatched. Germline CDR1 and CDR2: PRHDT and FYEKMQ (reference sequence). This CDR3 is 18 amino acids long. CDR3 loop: CASSILASGGSNTGELFF. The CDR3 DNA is TGTGCCAGCAGCATACTCGCTAGCGGGGGGTCTAACACCGGGGAGCTGTTTTTT.

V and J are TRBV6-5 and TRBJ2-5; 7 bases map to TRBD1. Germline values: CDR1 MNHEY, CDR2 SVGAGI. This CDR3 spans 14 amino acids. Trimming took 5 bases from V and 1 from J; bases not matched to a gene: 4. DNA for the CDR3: TGTGCCAGCAGTGTAGGGGGCGTCCAAGAGACCCAGTACTTC. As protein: CASSVGGVQETQYF.

CDR3: CASSLGVGRGGQETQYF. The CDR3, as DNA: TGTGCCAGCAGCTTAGGGGTGGGGCGGGGGGGCCAAGAGACCCAGTACTTC. The gene calls are TRBV11-2 and TRBJ2-5; 9 bases fit TRBD2. The germline CDR1 and CDR2 sequences are SGHAT and FQNNGV. The CDR3 has 17 amino acids. V was pared by 1 base and J by 1 base, with 7 bases of the junction left unmatched. The full variable domain, in which reference TRBV11-2 and TRBJ2-5 provide the parts outside the CDR3, is EAGVAQSPRYKIIEKRQSVAFWCNPISGHATLYWYQQILGQGPKLLIQFQNNGVVDDSQLPKDRFSAERLKGVDSTLKIQPAKLEDSAVYLCASSLGVGRGGQETQYFGPGTRLLVL.

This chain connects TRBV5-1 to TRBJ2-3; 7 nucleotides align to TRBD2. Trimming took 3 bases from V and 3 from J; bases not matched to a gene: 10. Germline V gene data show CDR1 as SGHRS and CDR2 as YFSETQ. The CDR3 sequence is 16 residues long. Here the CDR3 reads CASSSGLDLGTDTQYF. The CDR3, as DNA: TGCGCCAGCAGCTCCGGACTAGACCTAGGGACAGATACGCAGTATTTT.

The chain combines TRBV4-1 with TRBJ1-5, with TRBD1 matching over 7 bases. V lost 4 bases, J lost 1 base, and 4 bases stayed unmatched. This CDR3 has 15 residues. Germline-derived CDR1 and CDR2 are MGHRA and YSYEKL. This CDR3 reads CASSPTGASNQPQHF. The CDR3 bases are TGCGCCAGCAGCCCTACAGGGGCCAGCAATCAGCCCCAGCATTTT.